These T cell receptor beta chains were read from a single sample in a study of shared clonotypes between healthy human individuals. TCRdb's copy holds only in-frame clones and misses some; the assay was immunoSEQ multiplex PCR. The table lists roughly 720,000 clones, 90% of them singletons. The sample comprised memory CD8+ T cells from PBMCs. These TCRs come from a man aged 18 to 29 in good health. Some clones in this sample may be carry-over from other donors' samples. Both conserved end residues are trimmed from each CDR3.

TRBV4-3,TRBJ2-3,ASSQVGDTPRGTDTQY
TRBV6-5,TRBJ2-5,ASSTGQGGETQY
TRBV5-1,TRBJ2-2,ASSPAAGAPGELF
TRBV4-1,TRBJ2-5,ASSQEEGQGVFSVETQY
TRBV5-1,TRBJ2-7,ASSYGQGLISYEQY
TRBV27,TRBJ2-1,ASSFPGYNEQF
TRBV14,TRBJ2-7,ASGQSGAHAGQY
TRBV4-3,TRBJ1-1,ASNHGEGNTEAF
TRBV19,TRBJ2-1,ASSIGAEGYNEQF
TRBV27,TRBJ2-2,ASSRPGSMDGELF
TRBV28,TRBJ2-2,ASSFRRMNTGELF
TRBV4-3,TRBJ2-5,ASSQKFGLAGTETQY
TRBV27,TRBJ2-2,ASSQRTGADTGELF
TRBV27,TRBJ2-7,ASSTPGQGVYEQY
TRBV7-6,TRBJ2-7,ASSLVSQGPYEQY
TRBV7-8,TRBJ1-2,ASSPLGQSDGYT
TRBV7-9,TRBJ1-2,ATTRRPDAYGYT
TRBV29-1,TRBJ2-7,SVLGGPRPYEQY
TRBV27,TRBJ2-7,ASSSRTAAGHEQY
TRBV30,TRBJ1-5,AWSVPDTSNQPQH
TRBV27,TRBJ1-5,ASGPRNQPQH
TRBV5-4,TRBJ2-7,ASSGHPGDKSSYEQY
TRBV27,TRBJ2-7,ASSSGLAGGPGQY
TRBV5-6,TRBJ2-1,ASSLGGTWGDNEQF
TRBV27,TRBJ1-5,ASIPLWGRYQPQH
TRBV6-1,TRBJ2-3,ASPGQGVADTQY
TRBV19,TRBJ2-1,ASSTGTSGMYNEQF
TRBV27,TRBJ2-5,ASSLLGTSGIGETQY
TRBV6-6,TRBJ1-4,ASAGGYEKLF
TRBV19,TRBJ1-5,ASSIRDRAQPQH
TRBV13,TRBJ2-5,ASSDGLTTSGSQETQY
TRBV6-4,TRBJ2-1,ASSHAGGIDEQF
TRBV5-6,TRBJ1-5,ASLDSGLGRGQPQH
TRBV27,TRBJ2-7,ASSLFRTSSGEQY
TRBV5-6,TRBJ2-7,ASSLGSVRPGEQY
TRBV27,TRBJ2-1,ASSLRRRGTNYNEQF
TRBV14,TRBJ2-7,ASSRPGSDPYEQY
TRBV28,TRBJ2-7,ASSLFGTSSYEQY
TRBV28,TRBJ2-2,ASSLRPPGRELF
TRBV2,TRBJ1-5,ASRLGTWGGNQPQH
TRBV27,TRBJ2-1,ASSLLRGGAYNEQF
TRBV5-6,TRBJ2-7,ATQDRSISYEQY
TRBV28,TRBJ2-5,ASSLLRTSPGETQY
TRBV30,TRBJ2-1,AWSRDSDLYNEQF
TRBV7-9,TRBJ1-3,ASREDREGNTIY
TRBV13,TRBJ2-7,ASSSTNPTSGSSYEQY
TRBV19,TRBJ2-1,ATSSGTHEQF